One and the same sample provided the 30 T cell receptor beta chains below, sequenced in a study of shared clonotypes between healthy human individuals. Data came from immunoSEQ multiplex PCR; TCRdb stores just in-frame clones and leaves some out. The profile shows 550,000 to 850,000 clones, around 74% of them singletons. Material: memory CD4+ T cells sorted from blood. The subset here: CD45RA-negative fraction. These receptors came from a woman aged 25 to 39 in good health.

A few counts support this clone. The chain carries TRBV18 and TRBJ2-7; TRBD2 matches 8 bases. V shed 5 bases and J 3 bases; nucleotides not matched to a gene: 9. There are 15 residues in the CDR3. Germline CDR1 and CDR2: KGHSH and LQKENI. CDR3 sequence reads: CASSEPSGSVYEQYF. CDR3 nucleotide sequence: TGTGCCAGCTCAGAGCCTAGCGGGTCTGTCTACGAGCAGTACTTC.

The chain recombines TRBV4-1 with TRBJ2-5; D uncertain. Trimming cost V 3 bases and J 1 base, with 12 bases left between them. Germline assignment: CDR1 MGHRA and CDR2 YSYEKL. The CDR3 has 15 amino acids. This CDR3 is CASSQDGRFQETQYF. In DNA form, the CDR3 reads TGCGCCAGCAGCCAGGATGGACGGTTCCAAGAGACCCAGTACTTC.

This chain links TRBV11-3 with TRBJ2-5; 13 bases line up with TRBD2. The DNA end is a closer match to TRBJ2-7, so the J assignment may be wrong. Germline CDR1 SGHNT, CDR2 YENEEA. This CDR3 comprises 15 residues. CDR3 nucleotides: TGTGCCAGCAGCACCGAGGGACTAGCGGGAAACGAGCAGTACTTC. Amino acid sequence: CASSTEGLAGNEQYF.

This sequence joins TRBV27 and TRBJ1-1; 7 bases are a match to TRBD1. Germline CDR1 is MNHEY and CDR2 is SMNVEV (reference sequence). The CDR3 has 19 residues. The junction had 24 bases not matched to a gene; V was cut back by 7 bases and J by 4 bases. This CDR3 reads CASKLRNGGGYEGPTEAFF. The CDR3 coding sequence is TGTGCCAGCAAGCTCCGTAATGGAGGGGGCTACGAAGGCCCCACTGAAGCTTTCTTT.

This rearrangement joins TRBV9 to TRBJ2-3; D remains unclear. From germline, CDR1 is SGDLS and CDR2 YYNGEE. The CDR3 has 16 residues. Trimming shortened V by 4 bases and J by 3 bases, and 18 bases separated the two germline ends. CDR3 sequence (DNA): TGTGCCAGCAGCCCGGGTGGAGCGCATATAACAGATACGCAGTATTTT. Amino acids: CASSPGGAHITDTQYF. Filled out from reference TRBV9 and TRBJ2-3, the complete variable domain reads DSGVTQTPKHLITATGQRVTLRCSPRSGDLSVYWYQQSLDQGLQFLIQYYNGEERAKGNILERFSAQQFPDLHSELNLSSLELGDSALYFCASSPGGAHITDTQYFGPGTRLTVL.

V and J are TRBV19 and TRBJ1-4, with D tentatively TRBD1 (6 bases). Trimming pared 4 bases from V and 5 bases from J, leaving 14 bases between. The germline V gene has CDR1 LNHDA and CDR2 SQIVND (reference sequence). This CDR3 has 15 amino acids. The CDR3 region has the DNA TGTGCCAGTAGTAGAAGACAGGCACTGAATGAAAAACTGTTTTTT. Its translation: CASSRRQALNEKLFF.

The DNA for the CDR3 is TGTGCCAGCAGCTCTCTAGCGGGGTCCTACGAGCAGTACTTC. This gives the protein CASSSLAGSYEQYF. The chain combines TRBV5-6 with TRBJ2-7; TRBD2 agrees at 9 bases. This CDR3 contains 14 residues. The V and J ends lost 3 bases and 1 base, in that order; junction bases with no gene match: 2. Germline CDR1 reads SGHDT; CDR2 reads YYEEEE. Filled out from reference TRBV5-6 and TRBJ2-7, the complete variable domain reads DAGVTQSPTHLIKTRGQQVTLRCSPKSGHDTVSWYQQALGQGPQFIFQYYEEEERQRGNFPDRFSGHQFPNYSSELNVNALLLGDSALYLCASSSLAGSYEQYFGPGTRLTVT.

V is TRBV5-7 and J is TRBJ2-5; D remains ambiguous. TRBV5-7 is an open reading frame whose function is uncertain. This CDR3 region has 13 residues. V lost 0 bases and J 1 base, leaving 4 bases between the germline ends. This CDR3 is CASSLVGQETQYF. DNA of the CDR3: TGTGCCAGCAGCTTGGTAGGCCAAGAGACCCAGTACTTC.

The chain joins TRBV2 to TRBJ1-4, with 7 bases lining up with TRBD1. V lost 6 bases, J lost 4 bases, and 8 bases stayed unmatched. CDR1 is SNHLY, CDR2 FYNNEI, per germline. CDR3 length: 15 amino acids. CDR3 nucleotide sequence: TGTGCCAGCAGAGGAGGGGGCGGGGGTAATGAAAAACTGTTTTTT. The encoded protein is CASRGGGGGNEKLFF.

DNA for the CDR3: TGTGCCAGCAGCTTAGACTTAGCTAGCACAGATACGCAGTATTTT. This encodes CASSLDLASTDTQYF. The rearrangement uses TRBV7-3 and TRBJ2-3; no definite D call. From germline, CDR1 is SGHTA and CDR2 FQGTGA. V lost 2 bases and J 0 bases, leaving 9 bases between the germline ends. CDR3 length: 15 residues.

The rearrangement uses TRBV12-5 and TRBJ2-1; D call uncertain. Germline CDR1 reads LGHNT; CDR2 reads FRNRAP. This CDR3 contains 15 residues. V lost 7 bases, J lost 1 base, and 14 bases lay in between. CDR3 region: CASAQDSASYNEQFF. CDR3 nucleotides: TGTGCTAGTGCCCAAGACTCCGCTTCCTACAATGAGCAGTTCTTC.

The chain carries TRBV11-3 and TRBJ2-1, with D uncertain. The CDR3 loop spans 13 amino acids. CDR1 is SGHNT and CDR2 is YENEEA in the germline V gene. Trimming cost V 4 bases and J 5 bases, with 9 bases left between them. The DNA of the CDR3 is TGTGCCAGCAGCTATGACGGAAACAATGAGCAGTTCTTC. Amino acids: CASSYDGNNEQFF.

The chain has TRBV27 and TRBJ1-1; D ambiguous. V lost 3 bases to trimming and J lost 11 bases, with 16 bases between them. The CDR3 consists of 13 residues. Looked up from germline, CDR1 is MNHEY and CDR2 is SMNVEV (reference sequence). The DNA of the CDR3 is TGTGCCAGCAGTTTGGGTACTAAGGCCCTTGCTTTCTTT. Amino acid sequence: CASSLGTKALAFF.

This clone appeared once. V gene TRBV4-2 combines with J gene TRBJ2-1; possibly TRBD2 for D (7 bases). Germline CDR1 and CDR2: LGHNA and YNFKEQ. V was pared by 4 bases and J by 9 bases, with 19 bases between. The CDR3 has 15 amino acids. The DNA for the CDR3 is TGTGCCAGCAGCCGGAAGGGGTCTGGGGGGGCTGAGCAGTTCTTC. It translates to CASSRKGSGGAEQFF.

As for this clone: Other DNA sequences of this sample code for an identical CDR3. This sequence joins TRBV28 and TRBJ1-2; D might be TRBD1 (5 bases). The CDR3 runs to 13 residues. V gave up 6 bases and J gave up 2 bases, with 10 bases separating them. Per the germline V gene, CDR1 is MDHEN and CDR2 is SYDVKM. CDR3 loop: CASSLGLNYGYTF. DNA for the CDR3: TGTGCCAGCAGCCTGGGACTGAACTATGGCTACACCTTC.

The CDR3: CASSVGLADTDTQYF. For the CDR3, the DNA is TGTGCCAGCAGCGTAGGGCTAGCGGACACAGATACGCAGTATTTT. The chain carries TRBV9 and TRBJ2-3; TRBD2 matches 7 bases. The V gene end was trimmed by 0 bases and the J gene end by 2 bases; junction bases not matched to a gene: 3. Germline CDR1 and CDR2: SGDLS and YYNGEE. The CDR3 covers 15 residues. Variable domain in full (rest from reference TRBV9 and TRBJ2-3): DSGVTQTPKHLITATGQRVTLRCSPRSGDLSVYWYQQSLDQGLQFLIQYYNGEERAKGNILERFSAQQFPDLHSELNLSSLELGDSALYFCASSVGLADTDTQYFGPGTRLTVL.

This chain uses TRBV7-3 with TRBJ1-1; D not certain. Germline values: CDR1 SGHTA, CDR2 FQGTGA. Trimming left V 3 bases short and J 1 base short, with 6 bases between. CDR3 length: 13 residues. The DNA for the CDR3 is TGTGCCAGCAGCTTTCACGGGAACACTGAAGCTTTCTTT. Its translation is CASSFHGNTEAFF.

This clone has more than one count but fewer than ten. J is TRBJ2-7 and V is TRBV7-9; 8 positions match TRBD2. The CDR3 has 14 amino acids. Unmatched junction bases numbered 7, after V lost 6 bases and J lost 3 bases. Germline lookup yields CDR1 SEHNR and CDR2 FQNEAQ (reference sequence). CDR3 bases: TGTGCCAGCAGTCAAAGCGGGAGTGTCTACGAGCAGTACTTC. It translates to CASSQSGSVYEQYF.

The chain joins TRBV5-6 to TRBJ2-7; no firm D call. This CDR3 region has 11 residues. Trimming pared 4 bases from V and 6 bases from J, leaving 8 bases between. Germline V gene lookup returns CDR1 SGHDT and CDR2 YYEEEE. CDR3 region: CASSLVREQYF. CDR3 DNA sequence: TGTGCCAGCAGCCTGGTCCGCGAGCAGTACTTC.

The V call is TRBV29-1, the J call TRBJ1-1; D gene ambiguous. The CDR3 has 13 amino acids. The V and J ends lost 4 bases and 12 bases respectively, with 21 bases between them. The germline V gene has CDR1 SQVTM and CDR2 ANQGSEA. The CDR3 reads CSVVTVGGSYTFF. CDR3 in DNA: TGCAGCGTTGTCACTGTGGGAGGAAGCTATACTTTCTTT.

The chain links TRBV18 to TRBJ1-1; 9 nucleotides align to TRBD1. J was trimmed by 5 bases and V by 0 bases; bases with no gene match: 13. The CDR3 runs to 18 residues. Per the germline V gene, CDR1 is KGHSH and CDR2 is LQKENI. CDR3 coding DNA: TGTGCCAGCTCACCACCCACGCGGACAGGGGAAGGTTGGACTGAAGCTTTCTTT. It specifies CASSPPTRTGEGWTEAFF.

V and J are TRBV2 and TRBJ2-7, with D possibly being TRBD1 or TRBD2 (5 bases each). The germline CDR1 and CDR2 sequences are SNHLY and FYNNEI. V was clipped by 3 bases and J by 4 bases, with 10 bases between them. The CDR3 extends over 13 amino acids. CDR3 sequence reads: CASSDGAEYEQYF. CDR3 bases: TGTGCCAGCAGTGACGGGGCGGAATACGAGCAGTACTTC.

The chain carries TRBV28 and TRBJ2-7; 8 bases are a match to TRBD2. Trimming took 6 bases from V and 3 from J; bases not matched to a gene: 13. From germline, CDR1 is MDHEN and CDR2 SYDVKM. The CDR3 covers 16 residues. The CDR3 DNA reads TGTGCCAGCAGGACACCGGGACTAGGGATAGGCTACGAGCAGTACTTC. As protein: CASRTPGLGIGYEQYF.

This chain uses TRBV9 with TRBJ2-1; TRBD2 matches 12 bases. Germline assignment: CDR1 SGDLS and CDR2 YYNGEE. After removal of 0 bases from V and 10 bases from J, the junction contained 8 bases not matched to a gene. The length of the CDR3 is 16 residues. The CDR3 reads CASSVVLAGGSGEQFF. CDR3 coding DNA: TGTGCCAGCAGCGTAGTACTAGCGGGAGGATCAGGAGAGCAGTTCTTC. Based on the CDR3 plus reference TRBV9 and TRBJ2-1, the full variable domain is DSGVTQTPKHLITATGQRVTLRCSPRSGDLSVYWYQQSLDQGLQFLIQYYNGEERAKGNILERFSAQQFPDLHSELNLSSLELGDSALYFCASSVVLAGGSGEQFFGPGTRLTVL.

The CDR3 DNA reads as TGTGCCAGTAGTAGACAGGAAAAGGAGACCCAGTACTTC. Translated, it gives CASSRQEKETQYF. The chain is built from TRBV19 and TRBJ2-5, with D possibly TRBD1 on 6 matching bases. V was clipped by 4 bases and J by 5 bases, with 11 bases between them. In germline, CDR1 is LNHDA, CDR2 SQIVND (reference sequence). The CDR3 length is 13 residues. Looking up the rest from reference TRBV19 and TRBJ2-5 gives the full variable domain: DGGITQSPKYLFRKEGQNVTLSCEQNLNHDAMYWYRQDPGQGLRLIYYSQIVNDFQKGDIAEGYSVSREKKESFPLTVTSAQKNPTAFYLCASSRQEKETQYFGPGTRLLVL.

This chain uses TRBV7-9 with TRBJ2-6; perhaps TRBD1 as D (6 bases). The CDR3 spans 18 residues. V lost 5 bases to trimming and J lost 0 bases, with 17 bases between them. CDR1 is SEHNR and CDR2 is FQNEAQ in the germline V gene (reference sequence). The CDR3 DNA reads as TGTGCCAGCAGCCCGTGGGGGCAGGCTGGCTCTGGGGCCAACGTCCTGACTTTC. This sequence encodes CASSPWGQAGSGANVLTF.

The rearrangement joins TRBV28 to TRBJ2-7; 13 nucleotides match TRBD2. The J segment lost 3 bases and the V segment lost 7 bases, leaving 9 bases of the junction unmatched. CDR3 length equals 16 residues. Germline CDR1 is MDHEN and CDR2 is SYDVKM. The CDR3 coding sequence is TGTGCCAGCACCCGTGAGACTAGCGGGAGGTACTACGAGCAGTACTTC. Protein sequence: CASTRETSGRYYEQYF.

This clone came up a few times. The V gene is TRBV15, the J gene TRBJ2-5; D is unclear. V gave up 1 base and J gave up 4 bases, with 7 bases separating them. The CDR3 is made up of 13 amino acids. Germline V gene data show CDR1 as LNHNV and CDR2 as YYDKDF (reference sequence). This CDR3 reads CATSRATGETQYF. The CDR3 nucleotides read TGTGCCACCAGCAGAGCGACCGGAGAGACCCAGTACTTC.

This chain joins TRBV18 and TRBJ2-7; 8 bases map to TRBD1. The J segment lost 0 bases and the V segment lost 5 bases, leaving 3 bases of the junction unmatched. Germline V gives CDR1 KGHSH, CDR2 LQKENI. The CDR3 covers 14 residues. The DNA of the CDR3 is TGTGCCAGCTCAGGGACAGGCGCCTCCTACGAGCAGTACTTC. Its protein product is CASSGTGASYEQYF.

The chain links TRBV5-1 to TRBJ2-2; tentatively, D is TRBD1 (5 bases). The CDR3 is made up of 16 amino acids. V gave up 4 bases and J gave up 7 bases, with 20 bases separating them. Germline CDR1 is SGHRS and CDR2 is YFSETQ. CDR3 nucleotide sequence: TGCGCCAGCAGCGGGATGCCAGGGCCGAAGGGCGGGGAGCTGTTTTTT. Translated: CASSGMPGPKGGELFF.